The 21 T cell receptor beta chains given below trace back to one sample, sequenced in a study of CD8 T cells in ankylosing spondylitis. The antigens for these receptors are not known. TCRdb ran MiXCR on the 5' RACE reads and lists one entry per CDR3 protein. Found here are 500,000 to 650,000 distinct CDR3 sequences, roughly 5.2% of them singletons; the top ten hold under 4.5%. Overall study findings and caveats: Ankylosing spondylitis blood appeared to carry a characteristic TCR beta motif of seven to nine highly homologous variants.

Source material: blood, either unsorted or a sorted T cell fraction (not recorded which). The source is a male donor with ankylosing spondylitis.

This clonotype was observed many times. CDR3 sequence reads: CASSLYHGFQETQYF. CDR3 nucleotides: TGTGCCAGCAGCCTATACCATGGGTTCCAAGAGACCCAGTACTTC. The chain employs TRBV11-2 and TRBJ2-5; D is unresolved. V lost 5 bases to trimming and J lost 1 base, with 14 bases between them. The CDR3 runs to 15 residues. Germline lookup yields CDR1 SGHAT and CDR2 FQNNGV.

This clonotype was seen ten or more times. The rearrangement joins TRBV5-1 to TRBJ1-1; 8 nucleotides line up with TRBD1. The CDR3 loop spans 14 amino acids. In germline, CDR1 is SGHRS, CDR2 YFSETQ. Trimming took 4 bases from V and 11 from J; bases not matched to a gene: 13. The chain's CDR3 is CASSPRDRRLRAFF. The CDR3, as DNA: TGCGCCAGCAGCCCGAGGGACAGGCGCCTAAGGGCTTTCTTT.

This clonotype has a count of ten or more. The chain joins TRBV7-9 to TRBJ1-2; D uncertain. Germline V gene sequence: CDR1 SEHNR, CDR2 FQNEAQ (reference sequence). This CDR3 contains 14 residues. V was clipped by 2 bases and J by 8 bases, with 15 bases between them. CDR3 loop: CASSLPGEARGYTF. The DNA of the CDR3 is TGTGCCAGCAGCTTACCCGGGGAAGCGAGAGGCTACACCTTC.

The table lists this clonotype with many counts. The chain carries TRBV6-1 and TRBJ1-4; D is undetermined. V was shortened by 5 bases and J by 5 bases, with 12 bases between the two germline ends. Germline loops: CDR1 MNHNS, CDR2 SASEGT. The CDR3 extends over 14 amino acids. The DNA for the CDR3 is TGTGCCAGCAGTCCACGGTTGGAGAATGAAAAACTGTTTTTT. This translates into CASSPRLENEKLFF.

This clonotype has ten or more counts. The chain carries TRBV6-1 and TRBJ1-1; D unclear. V was shortened by 1 base and J by 7 bases, with 10 bases between the two germline ends. The CDR3 runs to 13 residues. The germline V gene has CDR1 MNHNS and CDR2 SASEGT. CDR3 region: CASSEGTDSEAFF. As DNA, the CDR3 is TGTGCCAGCAGTGAAGGGACGGATAGTGAAGCTTTCTTT.

The J gene is TRBJ2-3, the V gene TRBV24-1; 13 nucleotides align to TRBD2. The germline CDR1 and CDR2 sequences are KGHDR and SFDVKD. Unmatched junction bases numbered 6, after V lost 3 bases and J lost 4 bases. The CDR3 has 17 residues. CDR3 in amino acids: CATSDPTSGGTSDTQYF. The CDR3 DNA is TGTGCCACCAGTGATCCGACTAGCGGGGGGACCTCAGATACGCAGTATTTT.

This clonotype was found many times. The chain recombines TRBV10-3 with TRBJ1-2; D not certain. CDR3 length equals 13 residues. V lost 6 bases to trimming and J lost 6 bases, with 14 bases between them. Germline V gene sequence: CDR1 ENHRY, CDR2 SYGVKD. Here the CDR3 reads CAIRKEEVDGYTF. CDR3 DNA sequence: TGTGCCATCAGAAAGGAGGAGGTCGATGGCTACACCTTC.

V gene TRBV6-2 or TRBV6-3 combines with J gene TRBJ2-1; TRBD2 matches at 8 bases. J lost 10 bases, V lost 2 bases, and 10 bases had no gene match. There are 15 residues in the CDR3. Germline V gives CDR1 MNHEY, CDR2 SVGEGT. The CDR3 sequence: CASSYGRGRNDEQFF. Here the CDR3 DNA reads TGTGCCAGCAGTTACGGTCGCGGGAGGAACGACGAGCAGTTCTTC.

Many counts were recorded for this clonotype. The genes are TRBV7-9 and TRBJ1-3, with D possibly matching TRBD1 (5 bases). The CDR3 loop spans 15 amino acids. V was shortened by 5 bases and J by 1 base, with 12 bases between the two germline ends. Germline assignment: CDR1 SEHNR and CDR2 FQNEAQ (reference sequence). This chain's CDR3 is CASSRDSSSGNTIYF. The CDR3 nucleotides read TGTGCCAGCAGCCGGGACTCCTCGTCTGGAAACACCATATATTTT. Filled out from reference TRBV7-9 and TRBJ1-3, the complete variable domain reads DTGVSQNPRHKITKRGQNVTFRCDPISEHNRLYWYRQTLGQGPEFLTYFQNEAQLEKSRLLSDRFSAERPKGSFSTLEIQRTEQGDSAMYLCASSRDSSSGNTIYFGEGSWLTVV.

This clonotype was picked up many times. The V and J genes are TRBV7-6 and TRBJ2-7, with D perhaps matching TRBD1 (5 bases). V was cut by 5 bases and J by 0 bases, with 14 bases left in between. Germline CDR1 is SGHVS and CDR2 is FNYEAQ. CDR3 size: 15 residues. Here the CDR3 reads CASSLWQGSSYEQYF. CDR3 bases: TGTGCCAGCAGCCTGTGGCAGGGAAGCTCCTACGAGCAGTACTTC.

In this sample, this clonotype turned up many times. The CDR3 bases are TGTGCCAGCAGGTACGGCCACGAGCAGTACTTC. Encoded protein: CASRYGHEQYF. The V and J genes are TRBV6-5 and TRBJ2-7; D gene unclear. The germline gives CDR1 MNHEY, CDR2 SVGAGI. This CDR3 is built from 11 residues. With 6 bases removed from V and 5 bases from J, the gap between germline ends came to 8 bases.

This clonotype was found many times. The V and J genes are TRBV20-1 and TRBJ2-7; 9 nucleotides agree with TRBD2. Germline V gene lookup returns CDR1 DFQATT and CDR2 SNEGSKA (reference sequence). This CDR3 region has 14 residues. Trimming at V came to 3 bases and at J to 0 bases, leaving 3 bases not matched to a gene. In DNA form, the CDR3 reads TGCAGTGCTAGTCTAGCGGGGTACTCCTACGAGCAGTACTTC. Translated: CSASLAGYSYEQYF.

This clonotype was counted many times. The chain carries TRBV6-1 and TRBJ2-1; TRBD2 matches at 10 bases. V shed 6 bases, J shed 6 bases, and the junction held 14 bases outside the gene matches. CDR1 MNHNS and CDR2 SASEGT come from the germline V gene. There are 17 residues in the CDR3. The CDR3 bases are TGTGCCAGCAGGCGTAGGTCTAGCGGGGGATTCCCCAATGAGCAGTTCTTC. Its protein is CASRRRSSGGFPNEQFF.

This clonotype was picked up many times. V gene TRBV28 combines with J gene TRBJ2-2; D remains unclear. CDR3 length equals 12 residues. From germline, CDR1 is MDHEN and CDR2 SYDVKM. The V and J ends lost 7 bases and 5 bases respectively, with 8 bases between them. CDR3 sequence: CASIPRTGELFF. For the CDR3, the DNA is TGTGCCAGCATCCCTCGGACCGGGGAGCTGTTTTTT.

This clonotype has just a few counts. This chain links TRBV6-2 or TRBV6-3 with TRBJ2-3; 7 bases line up with TRBD2. V dropped 4 bases and J dropped 5; count of bases not matched to a gene: 3. The CDR3 sequence is 13 residues long. Germline V lookup: CDR1 MNHEY, CDR2 SVGEGT. CDR3: CASSLGGIDTQYF. The CDR3, as DNA: TGTGCCAGCAGTTTGGGAGGGATAGATACGCAGTATTTT.

This clonotype was seen many times. The chain recombines TRBV7-6 with TRBJ2-2; D unclear. The CDR3 has 12 amino acids. In germline, CDR1 is SGHVS, CDR2 FNYEAQ. Between the trimmed V and J ends, which lost 3 bases and 7 bases, there was a span of 6 bases. The CDR3 reads CASSFSYGELFF. Written as DNA, the CDR3 is TGTGCCAGCAGCTTCTCCTACGGGGAGCTGTTTTTT.

This clonotype was recorded many times. The gene calls are TRBV15 and TRBJ2-5; 14 bases map to TRBD2. The J segment lost 5 bases and the V segment lost 4 bases, leaving 9 bases of the junction unmatched. The germline V gene encodes CDR1 LNHNV and CDR2 YYDKDF (reference sequence). The CDR3 has 17 amino acids. The CDR3 DNA is TGTGCCACCAGCAAACTAGCCGGGACTAGCGGGGGTGAGACCCAGTACTTC. This encodes CATSKLAGTSGGETQYF.

This clonotype was observed many times. The rearrangement links TRBV18 to TRBJ1-1, with TRBD1 matching over 7 bases. CDR1 KGHSH and CDR2 LQKENI come from the germline V gene. This CDR3 has 15 amino acids. With 3 bases clipped from V and 1 base from J, the junction kept 5 bases outside the gene matches. CDR3 loop: CASSPGQVENTEAFF. The DNA for the CDR3 is TGTGCCAGCTCACCCGGACAGGTGGAGAACACTGAAGCTTTCTTT.

This clonotype was picked up many times. The gene calls are TRBV7-9 and TRBJ2-2, with D unclear. Deletions cut 5 bases from V and 5 bases from J, with 18 bases between. The CDR3 contains 16 residues. The germline V gene encodes CDR1 SEHNR and CDR2 FQNEAQ (reference sequence). The CDR3 nucleotides read TGTGCCAGCAGCCCGTCCCGTGGCAGGCTAACCGGGGAGCTGTTTTTT. Its protein product is CASSPSRGRLTGELFF.

The sample holds many counts of this clonotype. This rearrangement joins TRBV12-3 or TRBV12-4 to TRBJ2-7; 8 bases line up with TRBD2. V was pared by 7 bases and J by 0 bases, with 8 bases of the junction left unmatched. The CDR3 is 15 residues long. As DNA, the CDR3 is TGTGCCAGCACCAACCTAGCGGGTCGCTCCTACGAGCAGTACTTC. Its protein product is CASTNLAGRSYEQYF.

This clonotype was counted ten times or more. The chain recombines TRBV27 with TRBJ1-5; no definite D call. The CDR3 runs to 14 residues. The germline gives CDR1 MNHEY, CDR2 SMNVEV (reference sequence). The V gene lost 6 bases and the J gene lost 3 bases, with 12 bases spanning the gap. CDR3 in DNA: TGTGCCAGCAGGGTGGGAGGGTCCAATCAGCCCCAGCATTTT. Residues: CASRVGGSNQPQHF.